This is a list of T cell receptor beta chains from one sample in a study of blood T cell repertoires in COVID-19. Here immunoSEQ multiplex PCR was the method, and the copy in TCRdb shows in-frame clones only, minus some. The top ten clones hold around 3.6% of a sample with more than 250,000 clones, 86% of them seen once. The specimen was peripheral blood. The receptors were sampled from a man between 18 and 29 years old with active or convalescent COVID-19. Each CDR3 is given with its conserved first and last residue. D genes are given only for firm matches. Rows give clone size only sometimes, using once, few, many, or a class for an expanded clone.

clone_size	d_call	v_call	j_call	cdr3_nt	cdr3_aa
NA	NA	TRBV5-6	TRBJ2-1	TGTGCCAGCAGCTTGGTTCGCCAGTATGAGCAGTTCTTC	CASSLVRQYEQFF
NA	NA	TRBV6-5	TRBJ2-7	TGTGCCAGCAGTCCCAGGGGTGGCGCCTACGAGCAGTACTTC	CASSPRGGAYEQYF
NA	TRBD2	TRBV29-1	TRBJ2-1	TGCAGCGAGAGTAGACTAGCGGAGTACAATGAGCAGTTCTTC	CSESRLAEYNEQFF
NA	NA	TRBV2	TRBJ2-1	TGTGCCAGCAGTGAGTACAGGGACCACAATGAGCAGTTCTTC	CASSEYRDHNEQFF
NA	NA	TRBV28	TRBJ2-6	TGTGCCAGCAGTTTTTTAGAGCACTCCTCTGGGGCCAACGTCCTGACTTTC	CASSFLEHSSGANVLTF
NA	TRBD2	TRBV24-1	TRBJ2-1	TGTGCCACCAAGAGCGGGGGGGGCAATGAGCAGTTCTTC	CATKSGGGNEQFF
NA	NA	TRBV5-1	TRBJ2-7	TGCGCCAGCCGGGAACAGACGTACTACGAGCAGTACTTC	CASREQTYYEQYF
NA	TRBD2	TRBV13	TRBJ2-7	TGTGCCAGCAGCATCCTTACTAGCGGGAACTATTACGAGCAGTACTTC	CASSILTSGNYYEQYF
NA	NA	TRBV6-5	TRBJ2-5	TGTGCCAGCAGTTATTCCTCCCGAGAGACCCAGTACTTC	CASSYSSRETQYF
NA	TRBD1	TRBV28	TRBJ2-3	TGTGCCAGCAGTTCTCAGGGGGCCGAGGCAGATACGCAGTATTTT	CASSSQGAEADTQYF
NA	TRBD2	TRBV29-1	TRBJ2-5	TGCAGCGTCCGTCTCGGGGGGCAAGAGACCCAGTACTTC	CSVRLGGQETQYF
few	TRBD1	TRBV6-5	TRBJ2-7	TGTGCCAGCAGTCTTACAGGGGACGAGCAGTACTTC	CASSLTGDEQYF
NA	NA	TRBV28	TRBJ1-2	TGTGCCAGCAGTACCCGCGGGGCAGAGAGAAACTATGGCTACACCTTC	CASSTRGAERNYGYTF
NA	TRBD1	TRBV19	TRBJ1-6	TGTGCCAGTAGTGGGACAGGGGTTTCACCCCTCCACTTT	CASSGTGVSPLHF
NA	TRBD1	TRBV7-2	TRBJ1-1	TGTGCCAGCAGCTTAGAAACAGGGGGGAACACTGAAGCTTTCTTT	CASSLETGGNTEAFF
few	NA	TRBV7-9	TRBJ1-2	TGTGCCAGCAGCCTGGACAGCCAGGGGTACACCTTC	CASSLDSQGYTF
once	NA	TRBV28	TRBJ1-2	TGTGCCACCCTGGACAGCCCACCCAACTATGGCTACACCTTC	CATLDSPPNYGYTF
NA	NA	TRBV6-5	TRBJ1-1	TGTGCCAGCAGCCGGTTAGCTGACACTGAAGCTTTCTTT	CASSRLADTEAFF
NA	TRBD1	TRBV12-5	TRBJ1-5	TGTGCTCCTCATAGGTCCGCGGGACAGGACAATCAGCCCCAGCATTTT	CAPHRSAGQDNQPQHF
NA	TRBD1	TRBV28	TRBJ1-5	TGTGCCAGCAGTTCAGGACAGGGAAATCAGCCCCAGCATTTT	CASSSGQGNQPQHF
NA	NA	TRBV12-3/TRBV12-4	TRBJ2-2	TGTGCCAGCAGGCGGGGTAGGCCCGGGGAGCTGTTTTTT	CASRRGRPGELFF
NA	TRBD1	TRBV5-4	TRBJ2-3	TGTGCCAGCAGCTTGTGGGGACAGGGTCGAGATACGCAGTATTTT	CASSLWGQGRDTQYF
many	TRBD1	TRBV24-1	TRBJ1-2	TGTGCCACCAGGCCGGGACAGAAGGATGGCTACACCTTC	CATRPGQKDGYTF
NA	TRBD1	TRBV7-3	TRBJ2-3	TGTGCCAGCAGCTCGACAGGGGGGGCAGATACGCAGTATTTT	CASSSTGGADTQYF
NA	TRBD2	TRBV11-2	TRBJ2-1	TGTGCCAGCCTAGCAAGCGGGGCTGAGCAGTTCTTC	CASLASGAEQFF
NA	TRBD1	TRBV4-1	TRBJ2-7	TGCGCCAGCAGCCAAGTATGGGGGACAGGGGACTCCTACGAGCAGTACTTC	CASSQVWGTGDSYEQYF
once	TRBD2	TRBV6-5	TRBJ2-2	TGTGCCAGCAGACTCGGGGGGGCGACCGGGGAGCTGTTTTTT	CASRLGGATGELFF
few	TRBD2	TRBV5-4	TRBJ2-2	TGTGCCAGCAGCCCAGGACTAGGGAACACCGGGGAGCTGTTTTTT	CASSPGLGNTGELFF
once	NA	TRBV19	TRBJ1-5	TGTGCCAGTAGTATATACTGGGACACTTCCAATCAGCCCCAGCATTTT	CASSIYWDTSNQPQHF
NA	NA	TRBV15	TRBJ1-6	TGTGCCCCGGGGCCTGGAGGGGTCAGGGCACCCCTCCACTTT	CAPGPGGVRAPLHF
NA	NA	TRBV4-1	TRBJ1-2	TGCGCCAGCAGCCAAGTCCTCGCCGGGGGGCTAAACTATGGCTACACCTTC	CASSQVLAGGLNYGYTF
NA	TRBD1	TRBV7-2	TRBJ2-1	TGTGCCAGCAGCCCCCGGGACAGGGGGTACAATGAGCAGTTCTTC	CASSPRDRGYNEQFF
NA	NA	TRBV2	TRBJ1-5	TGTGCCAGCAGTGAAGCGCGGAGCAATCAGCCCCAGCATTTT	CASSEARSNQPQHF